This T cell receptor beta chain stems from a study of blood T cells in healthy people across ages. The germline gives CDR1 DFQATT, CDR2 SNEGSKA (reference sequence). The CDR3 loop spans 15 amino acids. The use of a sample-barcoded 5' primer and a J-beta primer mix characterized a second PCR of about 7 to 12 cycles. TCRdb itself ran the 5' RACE reads through MiXCR, one entry per CDR3 protein. The data show about 900,000 distinct CDR3 sequences, roughly 43% seen once. The chain carries TRBV20-1 and TRBJ2-4; 10 nucleotides line up with TRBD1. The tail of the sequence fits TRBJ2-5 better, so the J call may be wrong. The sequenced sample was blood. The sequence was obtained from a man younger than 45 in good health. CDR3 sequence (DNA): TGCAGTGCTAGTTCACCGACAGGGGGCAGGAAGACCCAGTACTTC. This encodes CSASSPTGGRKTQYF.